Detailed here is one T cell receptor beta chain. Authors' analysis steps: Reference gene primer amplification in the assay estimated nucleated cell counts. TCRdb keeps only in-frame clones here, not all; method: immunoSEQ multiplex PCR. The V and J calls and the clone size are those of that table, but D and trimming were determined from the DNA. The table lists a few hundred thousand clones, roughly 86% of them singletons. This record comes from a study of blood T cell repertoires in COVID-19. Study information: The samples span acute and convalescent COVID-19 from the United States, Italy and Spain. The cDNA or gDNA used as material had been derived from T cells, B-cell-depleted T cells, or PBMCs.

Between the trimmed V and J ends, which lost 3 bases and 5 bases, there was a span of 13 bases. Germline CDR1 and CDR2: SEHNR and FQNEAQ (reference sequence). The CDR3 loop spans 14 amino acids. The sequenced sample was peripheral blood. The rearrangement links TRBV7-9 to TRBJ2-5; possibly TRBD1 for D (6 bases). This receptor was taken from a man aged 40-50 years who had recovered from COVID-19. The DNA for the CDR3 is TGTGCCAGCAGCTTCACAGGGTTGGAGGAGACCCAGTACTTC. This gives the protein CASSFTGLEETQYF.